The 30 T cell receptor beta chains given below trace back to one sample, sequenced in a study of human CD8 memory T cell subsets. Libraries of TCR beta chains were produced by 5' RACE (UMI-labeled). After re-calling the 5' RACE reads, TCRdb lists one entry per CDR3 protein, DNA absent. Its listing shows about 17,000 distinct CDR3 sequences. Sequenced: CD8+ stem-like memory T cells (TSCM and TCM) sorted from PBMCs. Subset denoted: stem-like memory CD8 T cells (TSTEM), CCR7+ PD-1- TIGIT-. The receptors derive from a human donor in good health.

By frequency, this clonotype registers medium-sized. This sequence joins TRBV15 and TRBJ1-4; TCRdb picks TRBD1, but there is no DNA to check that call. The germline gives CDR1 LNHNV, CDR2 YYDKDF (reference sequence). The CDR3 has 15 residues. CDR3 amino acids: CATSTRTGTNEKLFF.

The chain combines TRBV27 with TRBJ1-4; TCRdb proposes TRBD1, but this gene call is untestable without DNA. CDR1 is MNHEY, CDR2 SMNVEV, per germline (reference sequence). CDR3 length: 15 residues. CDR3 loop: CASSLRTGLNEKLFF. Drawing the rest from reference TRBV27 and TRBJ1-4, the complete variable domain is EAQVTQNPRYLITVTGKKLTVTCSQNMNHEYMSWYRQDPGLGLRQIYYSMNVEVTDKGDVPEGYKVSRKEKRNFPLILESPSPNQTSLYFCASSLRTGLNEKLFFGSGTQLSVL.

The rearrangement uses TRBV7-9 and TRBJ1-2. CDR3 length equals 13 residues. Germline values: CDR1 SEHNR, CDR2 FQNEAQ (reference sequence). This CDR3 reads CASSEGGGYGYTF.

The rearrangement uses TRBV28 and TRBJ2-7; TCRdb's D call, TRBD1, is unchecked because there is no DNA. This CDR3 contains 13 residues. Germline loops: CDR1 MDHEN, CDR2 SYDVKM. CDR3: CASSFTGTYEQYF. Based on the CDR3 plus reference TRBV28 and TRBJ2-7, the full variable domain is DVKVTQSSRYLVKRTGEKVFLECVQDMDHENMFWYRQDPGLGLRLIYFSYDVKMKEKGDIPEGYSVSREKKERFSLILESASTNQTSMYLCASSFTGTYEQYFGPGTRLTVT.

The V call is TRBV7-9, the J call TRBJ2-1. The CDR3 has 15 amino acids. The germline V gene encodes CDR1 SEHNR and CDR2 FQNEAQ (reference sequence). The CDR3 reads CASSLPDPAYNEQFF.

CDR3: CSVVGGSDTEAFF. The chain uses TRBV29-1 and TRBJ1-1. Per the germline V gene, CDR1 is SQVTM and CDR2 is ANQGSEA. The CDR3 length is 13 residues.

V is TRBV20-1 and J is TRBJ1-6; checking the TCRdb D call of TRBD1 is not possible without DNA. This CDR3 is 15 amino acids long. From germline, CDR1 is DFQATT and CDR2 SNEGSKA (reference sequence). CDR3: CSARRDRDLNSPLHF.

This clonotype registers medium-sized by frequency. The chain couples TRBV7-2 to TRBJ2-7. Germline CDR1 and CDR2: SGHTA and FQGNSA. CDR3 length: 13 residues. The CDR3 protein is CASSLRLVYEQYF.

This chain connects TRBV13 to TRBJ1-4; as DNA is missing, the TRBD1 call by TCRdb cannot be tested. Germline CDR1 PRHDT, CDR2 FYEKMQ (reference sequence). CDR3 size: 12 residues. The chain's CDR3 is CASSYRGNILFF.

This chain joins TRBV2 and TRBJ2-7; TCRdb gives TRBD1 as the D gene, but with no DNA this cannot be confirmed. Germline CDR1 reads SNHLY; CDR2 reads FYNNEI. CDR3 size: 16 residues. CDR3 region: CASSARLEGILYEQYF.

The CDR3 reads CASSAEVGSAEQFF. J is TRBJ2-1 and V is TRBV7-2. Per germline, CDR1 SGHTA and CDR2 FQGNSA. This CDR3 comprises 14 residues.

This chain uses TRBV29-1 with TRBJ2-3; the TCRdb D gene call, TRBD1, has no DNA to confirm it. Germline CDR1 SQVTM, CDR2 ANQGSEA. The CDR3 extends over 15 amino acids. The chain's CDR3 is CSVSDGTGEPDTQYF.

The chain couples TRBV20-1 to TRBJ2-3. The CDR3 loop spans 15 amino acids. Germline V gives CDR1 DFQATT, CDR2 SNEGSKA (reference sequence). The CDR3 is CSARDSWDSTDTQYF.

The V and J genes are TRBV6-2 or TRBV6-3 and TRBJ2-7; the TCRdb call, TRBD1, lacks DNA for checking. Germline V gives CDR1 MNHEY, CDR2 SVGEGT. The CDR3 is 13 residues long. CDR3 in amino acids: CASRPGFPYEQYF.

J is TRBJ1-5 and V is TRBV2; TCRdb designates TRBD1, a call that cannot be tested without DNA. In germline, CDR1 is SNHLY, CDR2 FYNNEI. The CDR3 is 14 amino acids. The CDR3 sequence is CASSDGHVARPQHF. The full variable domain, with the rest looked up from reference TRBV2 and TRBJ1-5, is EPEVTQTPSHQVTQMGQEVILRCVPISNHLYFYWYRQILGQKVEFLVSFYNNEISEKSEIFDDQFSVERPDGSNFTLKIRSTKLEDSAMYFCASSDGHVARPQHFGDGTRLSIL.

The chain recombines TRBV4-1 with TRBJ2-7; TCRdb's D call, TRBD1, is unchecked because there is no DNA. There are 16 residues in the CDR3. Germline loops: CDR1 MGHRA, CDR2 YSYEKL. The CDR3 protein is CASSQEWTGGSYEQYF.

The chain recombines TRBV27 with TRBJ2-1; the D call from TCRdb, TRBD2, cannot be confirmed without DNA. Germline CDR1 MNHEY, CDR2 SMNVEV (reference sequence). The CDR3 has 16 residues. The CDR3 loop reads CASSLALAGGSREQFF.

This chain uses TRBV5-6 with TRBJ2-3; TCRdb's D call, TRBD2, is unchecked because there is no DNA. This CDR3 contains 16 residues. Germline V lookup: CDR1 SGHDT, CDR2 YYEEEE. Here the CDR3 reads CASSLGSGGNTDTQYF.

The V gene is TRBV14, the J gene TRBJ2-1; TCRdb outputs TRBD2, but without DNA this stays unchecked. Germline-derived CDR1 and CDR2 are SGHDN and FVKESK. The CDR3 consists of 15 residues. This CDR3 reads CASSQKTSGSSYQFF.

The chain uses TRBV7-6 and TRBJ1-2; without DNA, the TCRdb call of TRBD1 cannot be checked. CDR1 SGHVS and CDR2 FNYEAQ come from the germline V gene. This CDR3 has 14 residues. CDR3 sequence: CASSRDREGYGYTF.

Judged by frequency, this clonotype is medium-sized. This rearrangement joins TRBV4-3 to TRBJ1-4; absent DNA, TCRdb's TRBD1 call cannot be checked. The CDR3 runs 16 residues. Germline V gives CDR1 LGHNA, CDR2 YSLEER. The CDR3 sequence: CASSKDTGTGGEKLFF.

The V and J genes are TRBV2 and TRBJ2-1; TCRdb reports TRBD2, a call that lacks DNA to check it against. The CDR3 runs to 14 residues. Germline V gives CDR1 SNHLY, CDR2 FYNNEI. CDR3 region: CASSAGLTFREQFF.

The rearrangement joins TRBV18 to TRBJ1-1; lacking DNA, the TRBD1 call made by TCRdb goes unchecked. The CDR3 spans 15 residues. From germline, CDR1 is KGHSH and CDR2 LQKENI. The CDR3 is CASSPEQGAIPEAFF.

This chain's CDR3 is CASSLLDRAGETQYF. The V call is TRBV5-5, the J call TRBJ2-5; TCRdb's D call of TRBD1 is untestable without DNA. The CDR3 is 15 amino acids. CDR1 and CDR2 from the germline V gene are SGHKS and YYEKEE (reference sequence). The full variable domain, its missing parts supplied by reference TRBV5-5 and TRBJ2-5, is DAGVTQSPTHLIKTRGQQVTLRCSPISGHKSVSWYQQVLGQGPQFIFQYYEKEERGRGNFPDRFSARQFPNYSSELNVNALLLGDSALYLCASSLLDRAGETQYFGPGTRLLVL.

The CDR3 reads CASSLGGQGSKNIQYF. V and J are TRBV7-9 and TRBJ2-4; the TCRdb D gene call, TRBD1, has no DNA to confirm it. Germline loops: CDR1 SEHNR, CDR2 FQNEAQ (reference sequence). The CDR3 is 16 residues long.

The rearrangement links TRBV6-2 or TRBV6-3 to TRBJ2-2; TCRdb picks TRBD1, but there is no DNA to check that call. The CDR3 loop spans 15 amino acids. Germline CDR1 reads MNHEY; CDR2 reads SVGEGT. CDR3 loop: CASSYRSPDTGELFF.

V is TRBV7-8 and J is TRBJ2-7; the D call of TRBD2 rests on TCRdb alone, since no DNA is present to check it. Germline V gene data show CDR1 as SGHVS and CDR2 as FQNEAQ. CDR3 size: 15 residues. CDR3 protein: CASSFQGLAHYEQYF.

The chain carries TRBV5-1 and TRBJ1-5; TCRdb's D call of TRBD1 is untestable without DNA. The germline CDR1 and CDR2 sequences are SGHRS and YFSETQ. CDR3 length: 14 residues. The CDR3 here is CASSLGTGTQPQHF.

V is TRBV23-1 and J is TRBJ2-3; with no DNA, the TCRdb D assignment of TRBD1 cannot be verified. TRBV23-1 is filed as an ORF, its function uncertain. The length of the CDR3 is 16 residues. This CDR3 is CASSQPTGKVTDTQYF.

This chain's CDR3 is CASSYKGYQPQHF. The genes are TRBV6-2 or TRBV6-3 and TRBJ1-5. Germline-derived CDR1 and CDR2 are MNHEY and SVGEGT. This CDR3 spans 13 amino acids.